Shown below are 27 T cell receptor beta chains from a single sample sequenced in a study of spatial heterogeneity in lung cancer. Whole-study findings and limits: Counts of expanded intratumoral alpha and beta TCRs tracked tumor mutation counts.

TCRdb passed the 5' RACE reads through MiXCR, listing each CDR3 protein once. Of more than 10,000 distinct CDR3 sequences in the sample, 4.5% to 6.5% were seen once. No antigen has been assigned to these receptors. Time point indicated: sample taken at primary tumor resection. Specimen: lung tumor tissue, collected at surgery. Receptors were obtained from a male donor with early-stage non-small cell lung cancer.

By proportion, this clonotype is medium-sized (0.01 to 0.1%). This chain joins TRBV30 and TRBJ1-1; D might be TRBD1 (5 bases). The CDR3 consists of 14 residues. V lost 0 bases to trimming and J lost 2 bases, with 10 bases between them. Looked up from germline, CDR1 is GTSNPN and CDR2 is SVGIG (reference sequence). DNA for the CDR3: TGTGCCTGGAGTGTACAGCAGGGCAACACTGAAGCTTTCTTT. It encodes CAWSVQQGNTEAFF. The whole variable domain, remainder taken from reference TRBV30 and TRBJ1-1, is SQTIHQWPATLVQPVGSPLSLECTVEGTSNPNLYWYRQAAGRGLQLLFYSVGIGQISSEVPQNLSASRPQDRQFILSSKKLLLSDSGFYLCAWSVQQGNTEAFFGQGTRLTVV.

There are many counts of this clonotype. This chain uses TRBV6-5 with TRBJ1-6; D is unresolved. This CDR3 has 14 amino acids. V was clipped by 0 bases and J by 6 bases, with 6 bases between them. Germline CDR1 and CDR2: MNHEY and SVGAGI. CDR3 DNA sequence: TGTGCCAGCAGTTACTCGGGAACTAATTCACCCCTCCACTTT. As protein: CASSYSGTNSPLHF.

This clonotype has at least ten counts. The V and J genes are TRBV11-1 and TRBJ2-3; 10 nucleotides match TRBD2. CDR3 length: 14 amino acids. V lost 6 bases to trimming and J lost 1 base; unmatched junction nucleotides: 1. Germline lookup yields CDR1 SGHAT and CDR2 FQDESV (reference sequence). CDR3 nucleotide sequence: TGTGCCAGCAGAACTAGCGGGGGCACAGATACGCAGTATTTT. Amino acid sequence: CASRTSGGTDTQYF.

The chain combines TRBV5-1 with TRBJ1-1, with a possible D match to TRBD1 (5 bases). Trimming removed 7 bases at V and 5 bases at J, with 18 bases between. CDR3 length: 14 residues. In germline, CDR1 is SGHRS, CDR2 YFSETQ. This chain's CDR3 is CASSPEGRKTEAFF. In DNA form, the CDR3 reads TGCGCCAGCTCCCCGGAGGGGCGGAAAACTGAAGCTTTCTTT.

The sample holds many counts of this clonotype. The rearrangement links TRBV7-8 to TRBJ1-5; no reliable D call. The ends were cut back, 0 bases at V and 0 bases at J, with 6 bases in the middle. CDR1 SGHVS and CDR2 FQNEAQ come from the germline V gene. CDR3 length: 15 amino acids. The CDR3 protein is CASSLAGLSNQPQHF. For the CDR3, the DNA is TGTGCCAGCAGCTTAGCGGGCCTTAGCAATCAGCCCCAGCATTTT.

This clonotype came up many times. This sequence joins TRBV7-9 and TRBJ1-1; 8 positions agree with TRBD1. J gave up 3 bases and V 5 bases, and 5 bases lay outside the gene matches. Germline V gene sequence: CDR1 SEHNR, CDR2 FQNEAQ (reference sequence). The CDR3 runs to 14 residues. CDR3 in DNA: TGTGCCAGCAGCAGTGGACAGGGCCACACTGAAGCTTTCTTT. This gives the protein CASSSGQGHTEAFF. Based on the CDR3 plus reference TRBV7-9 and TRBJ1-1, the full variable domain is DTGVSQNPRHKITKRGQNVTFRCDPISEHNRLYWYRQTLGQGPEFLTYFQNEAQLEKSRLLSDRFSAERPKGSFSTLEIQRTEQGDSAMYLCASSSGQGHTEAFFGQGTRLTVV.

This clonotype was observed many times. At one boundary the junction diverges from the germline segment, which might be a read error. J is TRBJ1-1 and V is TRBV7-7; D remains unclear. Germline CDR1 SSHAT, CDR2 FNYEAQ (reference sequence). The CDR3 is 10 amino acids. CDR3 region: CASISVEAFF. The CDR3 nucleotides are TGTGCTAGCATCTCAGTTGAAGCTTTCTTT.

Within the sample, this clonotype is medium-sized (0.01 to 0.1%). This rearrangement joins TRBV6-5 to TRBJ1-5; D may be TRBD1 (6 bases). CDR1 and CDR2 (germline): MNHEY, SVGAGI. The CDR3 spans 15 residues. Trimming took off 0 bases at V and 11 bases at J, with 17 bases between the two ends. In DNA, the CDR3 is TGTGCCAGCAGTTACTCAAGGACAGTTGTTTGGGCCCAGCATTTT. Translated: CASSYSRTVVWAQHF.

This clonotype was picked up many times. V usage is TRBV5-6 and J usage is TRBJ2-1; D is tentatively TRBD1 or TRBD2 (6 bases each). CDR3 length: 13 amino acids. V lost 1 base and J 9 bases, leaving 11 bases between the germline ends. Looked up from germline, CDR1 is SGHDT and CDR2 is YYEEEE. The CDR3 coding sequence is TGTGCCAGCAGCTTGATGGGGGGCAGTGAGCAGTTCTTC. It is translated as CASSLMGGSEQFF.

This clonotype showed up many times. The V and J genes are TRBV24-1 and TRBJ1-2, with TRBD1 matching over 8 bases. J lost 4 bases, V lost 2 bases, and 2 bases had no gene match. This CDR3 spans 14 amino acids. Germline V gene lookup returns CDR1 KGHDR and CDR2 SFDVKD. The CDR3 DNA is TGTGCCACCAGTGATTCGGACAGGGTCTATGGCTACACCTTC. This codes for CATSDSDRVYGYTF.

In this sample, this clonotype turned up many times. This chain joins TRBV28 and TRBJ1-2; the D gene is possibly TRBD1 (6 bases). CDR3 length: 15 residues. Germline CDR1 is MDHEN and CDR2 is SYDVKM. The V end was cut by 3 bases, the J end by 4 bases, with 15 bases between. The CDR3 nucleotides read TGTGCCAGCAGTTTTGCGGGACAAGCCTTCTATGGCTACACCTTC. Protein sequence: CASSFAGQAFYGYTF.

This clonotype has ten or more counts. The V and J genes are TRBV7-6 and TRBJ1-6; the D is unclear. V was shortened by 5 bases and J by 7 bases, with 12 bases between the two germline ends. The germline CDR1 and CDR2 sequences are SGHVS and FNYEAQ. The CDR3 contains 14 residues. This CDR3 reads CASSTGPGNSPLHF. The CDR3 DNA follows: TGTGCCAGCAGCACCGGGCCGGGGAATTCACCCCTCCACTTT.

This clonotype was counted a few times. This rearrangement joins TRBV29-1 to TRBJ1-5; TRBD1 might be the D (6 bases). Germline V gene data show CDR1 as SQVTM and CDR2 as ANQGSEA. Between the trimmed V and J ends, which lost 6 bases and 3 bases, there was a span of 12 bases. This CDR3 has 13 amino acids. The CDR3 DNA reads TGCAGCGTGGCTGGACAGTTCAATCAGCCCCAGCATTTT. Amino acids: CSVAGQFNQPQHF.

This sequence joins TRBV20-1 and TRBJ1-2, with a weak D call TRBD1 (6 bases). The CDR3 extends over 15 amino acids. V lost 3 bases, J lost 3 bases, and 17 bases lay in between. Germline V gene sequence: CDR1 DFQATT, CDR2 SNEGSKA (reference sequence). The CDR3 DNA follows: TGCAGTGCTAGGAAAGTAGCAGGGGTCGACTATGGCTACACCTTC. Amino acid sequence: CSARKVAGVDYGYTF.

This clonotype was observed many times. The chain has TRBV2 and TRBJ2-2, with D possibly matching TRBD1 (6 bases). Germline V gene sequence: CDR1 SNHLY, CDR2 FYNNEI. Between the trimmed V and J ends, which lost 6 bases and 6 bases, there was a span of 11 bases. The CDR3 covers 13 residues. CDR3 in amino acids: CASSPTGSGELFF. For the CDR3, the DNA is TGTGCCAGCAGCCCTACAGGGTCCGGGGAGCTGTTTTTT.

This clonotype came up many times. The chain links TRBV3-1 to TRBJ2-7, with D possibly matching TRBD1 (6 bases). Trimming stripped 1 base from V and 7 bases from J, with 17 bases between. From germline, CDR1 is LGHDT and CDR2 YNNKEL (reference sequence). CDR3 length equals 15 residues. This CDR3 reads CASSQGSGQSGEQYF. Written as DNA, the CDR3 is TGTGCCAGCAGCCAAGGGTCTGGACAGTCCGGTGAGCAGTACTTC.

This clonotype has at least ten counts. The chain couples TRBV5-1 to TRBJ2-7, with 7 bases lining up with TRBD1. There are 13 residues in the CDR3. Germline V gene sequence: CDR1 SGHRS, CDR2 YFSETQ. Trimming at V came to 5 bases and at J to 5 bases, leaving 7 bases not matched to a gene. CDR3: CASSRAGGNEQYF. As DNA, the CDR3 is TGCGCCAGCAGTCGGGCAGGGGGAAACGAGCAGTACTTC.

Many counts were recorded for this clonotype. The CDR3 here is CASSSGSGLHF. CDR3 coding DNA: TGTGCCAGCAGTTCAGGGTCGGGCCTCCACTTT. This sequence joins TRBV6-5 and TRBJ1-6; a possible D gene is TRBD1 (5 bases). CDR3 length equals 11 residues. V lost 4 bases and J lost 15, with 10 bases in between. Looked up from germline, CDR1 is MNHEY and CDR2 is SVGAGI.

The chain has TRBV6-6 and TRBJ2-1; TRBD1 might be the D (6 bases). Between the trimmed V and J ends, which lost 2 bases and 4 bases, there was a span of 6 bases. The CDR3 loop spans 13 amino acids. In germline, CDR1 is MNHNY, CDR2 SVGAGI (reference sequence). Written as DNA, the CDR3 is TGTGCCAGCAGTTACCAGGGGTACAATGAGCAGTTCTTC. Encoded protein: CASSYQGYNEQFF.

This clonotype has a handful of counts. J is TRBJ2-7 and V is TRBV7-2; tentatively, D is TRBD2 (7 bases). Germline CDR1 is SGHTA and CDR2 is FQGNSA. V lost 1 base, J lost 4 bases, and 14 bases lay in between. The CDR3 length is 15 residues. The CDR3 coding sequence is TGTGCCAGCAGCTTAGAACCGGGGGGCAGATACGAGCAGTACTTC. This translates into CASSLEPGGRYEQYF.

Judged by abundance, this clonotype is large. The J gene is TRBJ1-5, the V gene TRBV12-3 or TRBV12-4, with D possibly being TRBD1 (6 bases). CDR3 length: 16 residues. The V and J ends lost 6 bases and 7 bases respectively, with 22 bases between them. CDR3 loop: CASSPPGQFLGQPQHF. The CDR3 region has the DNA TGTGCCAGCAGCCCCCCGGGACAATTCCTTGGGCAGCCCCAGCATTTT.

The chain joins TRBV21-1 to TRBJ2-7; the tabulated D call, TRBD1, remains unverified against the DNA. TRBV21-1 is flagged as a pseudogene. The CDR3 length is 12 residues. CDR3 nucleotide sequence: TGTGCCAGCGGCTGGACAGGGTACGAGCAGTACGTC. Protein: CASGWTGYEQYV.

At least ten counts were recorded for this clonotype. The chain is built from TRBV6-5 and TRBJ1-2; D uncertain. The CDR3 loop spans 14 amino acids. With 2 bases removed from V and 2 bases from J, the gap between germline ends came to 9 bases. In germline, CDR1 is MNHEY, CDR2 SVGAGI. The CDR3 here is CASSYDRLNYGYTF. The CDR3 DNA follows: TGTGCCAGCAGTTACGATCGACTGAACTATGGCTACACCTTC.

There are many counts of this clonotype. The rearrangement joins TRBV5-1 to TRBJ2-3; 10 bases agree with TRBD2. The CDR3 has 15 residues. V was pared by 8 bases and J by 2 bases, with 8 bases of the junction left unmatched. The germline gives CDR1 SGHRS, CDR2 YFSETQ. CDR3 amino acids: CASTYTSGATDTQYF. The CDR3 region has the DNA TGCGCCAGTACCTATACTAGCGGGGCCACAGATACGCAGTATTTT. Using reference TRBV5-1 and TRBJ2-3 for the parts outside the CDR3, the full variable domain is KAGVTQTPRYLIKTRGQQVTLSCSPISGHRSVSWYQQTPGQGLQFLFEYFSETQRNKGNFPGRFSGRQFSNSRSEMNVSTLELGDSALYLCASTYTSGATDTQYFGPGTRLTVL.

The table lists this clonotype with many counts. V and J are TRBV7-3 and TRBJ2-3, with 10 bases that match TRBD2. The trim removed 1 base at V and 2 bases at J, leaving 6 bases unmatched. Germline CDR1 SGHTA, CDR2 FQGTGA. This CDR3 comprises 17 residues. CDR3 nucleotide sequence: TGTGCCAGCAGCTTAAGGCTAGCGGGGGCCGACACAGATACGCAGTATTTT. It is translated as CASSLRLAGADTDTQYF.

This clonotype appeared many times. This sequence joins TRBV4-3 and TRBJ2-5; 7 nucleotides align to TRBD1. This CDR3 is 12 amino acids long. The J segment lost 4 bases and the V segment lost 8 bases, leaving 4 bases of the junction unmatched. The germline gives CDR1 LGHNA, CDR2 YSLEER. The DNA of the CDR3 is TGCGCCAGCTCGTACAGGGGAGAGACCCAGTACTTC. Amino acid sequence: CASSYRGETQYF.

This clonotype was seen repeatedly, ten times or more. CDR3 protein: CASSYRQKRTSGGAGTDTQYF. The CDR3 coding sequence is TGTGCCAGCAGTTACCGACAGAAACGGACTAGCGGGGGGGCGGGCACAGATACGCAGTATTTT. The chain has TRBV6-6 and TRBJ2-3; the match to TRBD2 covers 15 bases. The CDR3 length is 21 residues. The germline V gene has CDR1 MNHNY and CDR2 SVGAGI (reference sequence). The junction had 13 bases not matched to a gene; V was cut back by 2 bases and J by 1 base.